The 29 T cell receptor beta chains given below trace back to one sample, sequenced in a study of CD4 and CD8 cells across lung adenocarcinoma regions. From the PCR reads, TCRdb called clonotypes with MiXCR, one entry per CDR3 protein. This table has thousands of distinct CDR3 sequences, 45% to 55% appearing once. The sequenced sample was CD8+ T cells from the center of a lung tumor. These receptors originate from a male donor with lung adenocarcinoma. The CD4 and CD8 labels of this study may be unreliable.

V and J are TRBV6-1 and TRBJ2-3, with 11 bases identical to TRBD2. With V trimmed by 6 bases and J by 4 bases, 9 bases remained unmatched. Germline V lookup: CDR1 MNHNS, CDR2 SASEGT. The CDR3 has 16 amino acids. The CDR3 region is CASREVAGGPSDTQYF. DNA for the CDR3: TGTGCCAGCAGAGAGGTAGCGGGAGGGCCATCAGATACGCAGTATTTT.

The chain employs TRBV6-5 and TRBJ1-1, with a possible D match to TRBD1 (5 bases). Trimming pared 2 bases from V and 3 bases from J, leaving 16 bases between. The V gene's germline CDR1 is MNHEY and CDR2 SVGAGI. CDR3 length: 16 residues. The CDR3 sequence is CASSYLFGAGHTEAFF. CDR3 in DNA: TGTGCCAGCAGTTACCTCTTCGGAGCAGGGCACACTGAAGCTTTCTTT.

Turning to this clonotype: In this CDR3 the conserved last residue, phenylalanine or tryptophan, is missing, so a read error is likely. No DNA is shown, since the ends of the CDR3 on it are uncertain; the CDR3 is the one TCRdb lists. This chain links TRBV12-5 with TRBJ2-3. Germline V gene sequence: CDR1 LGHNT, CDR2 FRNRAP. The CDR3 spans 8 amino acids, including both terminal residues. This chain's CDR3 is CRDGVSSC.

There are many counts of this clonotype. J is TRBJ1-1 and V is TRBV6-5, with D possibly matching TRBD1 (5 bases). Trimming pared 2 bases from V and 1 base from J, leaving 17 bases between. The CDR3 is made up of 17 amino acids. The V gene's germline CDR1 is MNHEY and CDR2 SVGAGI. The CDR3 sequence: CASSYTAGAIRNTEAFF. CDR3 sequence (DNA): TGTGCCAGCAGTTACACCGCCGGGGCTATAAGGAACACTGAAGCTTTCTTT.

Ten or more counts support this clonotype. The chain links TRBV7-8 to TRBJ2-3; 12 positions match TRBD2. V lost 4 bases, J lost 1 base, and 6 bases stayed unmatched. CDR1 and CDR2 (germline): SGHVS, FQNEAQ. This CDR3 has 17 amino acids. The CDR3 sequence is CASSSWTSGAGTDTQYF. CDR3 in DNA: TGTGCCAGCAGCTCGTGGACTAGCGGGGCGGGCACAGATACGCAGTATTTT.

The chain carries TRBV6-1 and TRBJ2-1; 9 bases agree with TRBD1. This CDR3 has 15 amino acids. V shed 1 base and J 4 bases; nucleotides not matched to a gene: 2. Germline CDR1 is MNHNS and CDR2 is SASEGT. The CDR3 sequence: CASSEEQGAYNEQFF. In DNA form, the CDR3 reads TGTGCCAGCAGTGAAGAACAGGGGGCTTACAATGAGCAGTTCTTC.

On this clonotype: One end of the junction varies from germline; a read error may be responsible. J is TRBJ2-5 and V is TRBV6-1; a possible D gene is TRBD1 (6 bases). The germline V gene encodes CDR1 MNHNS and CDR2 SASEGT. This CDR3 is 16 amino acids long. The CDR3 sequence is CASRGARGHVPDTQYF. The CDR3 DNA reads as TGTGCCAGCAGGGGGGCCCGGGGACACGTCCCAGATACCCAGTATTTC.

This clonotype has at least ten counts. The chain uses TRBV6-1 and TRBJ2-2; TRBD2 matches at 12 bases. The CDR3 loop spans 15 amino acids. V was clipped by 6 bases and J by 2 bases; unmatched bases: 1. Per germline, CDR1 MNHNS and CDR2 SASEGT. CDR3 sequence reads: CASSGLAGNTGELFF. The CDR3 nucleotides read TGTGCCAGCAGCGGACTAGCGGGAAACACCGGGGAGCTGTTTTTT.

This clonotype was counted ten times or more. The chain recombines TRBV6-5 with TRBJ2-3; 9 bases align to TRBD1. V shed 0 bases, J shed 4 bases, and the junction held 5 bases outside the gene matches. The germline gives CDR1 MNHEY, CDR2 SVGAGI. CDR3 length equals 16 residues. The CDR3 nucleotides read TGTGCCAGCAGTTACTCCACAGGGGGCGTATCAGATACGCAGTATTTT. The encoded protein is CASSYSTGGVSDTQYF.

J is TRBJ1-1 and V is TRBV6-1, with a weak D call TRBD1 (5 bases). The germline V and J ends were trimmed by 6 bases and 2 bases, with 16 bases remaining between them. Germline-derived CDR1 and CDR2 are MNHNS and SASEGT. The CDR3 is 15 amino acids. This CDR3 is CASSWVRTLNTEAFF. The CDR3 nucleotides read TGTGCCAGCAGCTGGGTTCGGACACTCAACACTGAAGCTTTCTTT.

This clonotype was recorded at least ten times. The chain uses TRBV6-2 or TRBV6-3 and TRBJ1-2, with a possible D match to TRBD1 (5 bases). CDR3 size: 13 residues. The V gene's germline CDR1 is MNHEY and CDR2 SVGEGT. The V end was cut by 7 bases, the J end by 5 bases, with 14 bases between. CDR3 coding DNA: TGTGCCAGCACCCTTCCGGGACCTTATGGCTACACCTTC. Translation: CASTLPGPYGYTF.

The chain has TRBV27 and TRBJ2-1; D is perhaps TRBD1 (5 bases). Between the trimmed V and J ends, which lost 4 bases and 0 bases, there was a span of 10 bases. The V gene's germline CDR1 is MNHEY and CDR2 SMNVEV (reference sequence). This CDR3 contains 15 residues. The CDR3 region is CASSSGQDSYNEQFF. CDR3 DNA: TGTGCCAGCAGTTCAGGGCAAGACTCCTACAATGAGCAGTTCTTC.

This clonotype was seen at least ten times. This chain joins TRBV7-2 and TRBJ2-1; 13 bases line up with TRBD2. The CDR3 covers 15 residues. CDR1 is SGHTA, CDR2 FQGNSA, per germline. V lost 5 bases, J lost 7 bases, and 5 bases stayed unmatched. Written as DNA, the CDR3 is TGTGCCAGCAGCCCGACTAGCGGGGGGTGGAATGAGCAGTTCTTC. Translating it yields CASSPTSGGWNEQFF.

In its sample, this clonotype was seen a few times. J is TRBJ2-1 and V is TRBV10-3; no firm D call. CDR1 is ENHRY, CDR2 SYGVKD, per germline. This CDR3 region has 12 residues. The V and J ends lost 3 bases and 8 bases respectively, with 8 bases between them. In DNA, the CDR3 is TGTGCCATCAGTGAAGGTAGAGATGAGCAGTTCTTC. Amino acids: CAISEGRDEQFF.

Ten or more counts support this clonotype. The chain recombines TRBV3-1 with TRBJ2-1, with D perhaps matching TRBD1 or TRBD2 (6 bases each). Trimming shortened V by 0 bases and J by 13 bases, and 10 bases separated the two germline ends. Per the germline V gene, CDR1 is LGHDT and CDR2 is YNNKEL (reference sequence). CDR3 length: 12 amino acids. The CDR3 region has the DNA TGTGCCAGCAGCCAAGATCGGGGGCTACAGTTCTTC. Translation: CASSQDRGLQFF.

The chain carries TRBV6-1 and TRBJ2-3, with D uncertain. Germline V gene sequence: CDR1 MNHNS, CDR2 SASEGT. This CDR3 is built from 13 residues. V was trimmed by 9 bases and J by 5 bases, leaving 15 bases between them. The CDR3 DNA reads as TGTGCCAGGGGTGAAAGAGGCAAAGATACGCAGTATTTT. Translation: CARGERGKDTQYF.

The V gene is TRBV6-1, the J gene TRBJ2-1, with D uncertain. The J call is in doubt because the DNA end fits TRBJ2-7 better. The germline CDR1 and CDR2 sequences are MNHNS and SASEGT. This CDR3 has 15 residues. The CDR3 protein is CASSDGPPGLYEQYF. CDR3 in DNA: TGTGCCAGCAGTGACGGACCGCCTGGCCTCTACGAGCAGTACTTC.

The chain joins TRBV19 to TRBJ1-5; 8 nucleotides align to TRBD1. Looked up from germline, CDR1 is LNHDA and CDR2 is SQIVND (reference sequence). There are 12 residues in the CDR3. CDR3 sequence reads: CATGAGNQPQHF. The DNA of the CDR3 is TGTGCGACAGGGGCAGGCAATCAGCCCCAGCATTTT. Combining the CDR3 with reference TRBV19 and TRBJ1-5 gives the whole variable domain DGGITQSPKYLFRKEGQNVTLSCEQNLNHDAMYWYRQDPGQGLRLIYYSQIVNDFQKGDIAEGYSVSREKKESFPLTVTSAQKNPTAFYLCATGAGNQPQHFGDGTRLSIL.

The V and J genes are TRBV3-1 and TRBJ2-7; D might be TRBD2 (5 bases). The CDR3 consists of 12 residues. Germline CDR1 is LGHDT and CDR2 is YNNKEL (reference sequence). V shed 4 bases and J shed 1 base, with 5 bases lying between them. The CDR3 spells CASSRGSYEQYF. The DNA of the CDR3 is TGTGCCAGCAGCCGCGGGTCCTACGAGCAGTACTTC.

V gene TRBV6-5 combines with J gene TRBJ1-2; no clear D gene. Germline values: CDR1 MNHEY, CDR2 SVGAGI. The CDR3 has 13 residues. V was cut by 4 bases and J by 8 bases, with 14 bases left in between. In DNA, the CDR3 is TGTGCCAGCAGTTTAGCCTGGAATGGGGGCTACACCTTC. It yields the protein CASSLAWNGGYTF.

This clonotype occurred a few times. The rearrangement links TRBV6-2 or TRBV6-3 to TRBJ2-4, with D maybe TRBD2 (6 bases). The CDR3 covers 14 residues. V lost 6 bases and J 1 base, leaving 10 bases between the germline ends. Germline CDR1 is MNHEY and CDR2 is SVGEGT. The CDR3 nucleotides are TGTGCCAGCAGGGAGGGGCCGGCCAAAAACATTCAGTACTTC. It is translated as CASREGPAKNIQYF.

This clonotype was recorded at least ten times. Relative to the germline gene, one junction end is altered; a read error may explain this. The rearrangement joins TRBV6-4 to TRBJ2-1, with D possibly matching TRBD1 (6 bases). This CDR3 comprises 10 residues. Looked up from germline, CDR1 is MRHNA and CDR2 is SNTAGT. CDR3 residues: CASSGGEQFF. Here the CDR3 DNA reads TGTGCCAGTAGTGGGGGCGAGCAGTTCTTC.

This clonotype was recorded once. V usage is TRBV8-2 and J usage is TRBJ2-5. TRBV8-2 counts as a pseudogene. The CDR3 spans 10 residues. The CDR3 DNA sequence: TGTGCCCAGATAATTAAAAAAAAAAAATTT. This codes for CAQIIKKKKF.

The chain employs TRBV20-1 and TRBJ2-3, with 12 bases fitting TRBD2. Germline CDR1 DFQATT, CDR2 SNEGSKA (reference sequence). Unmatched junction bases numbered 4, after V lost 6 bases and J lost 3 bases. CDR3 size: 14 residues. For the CDR3, the DNA is TGCAGTGCGGAGACTAGCGGGAGTACAGATACGCAGTATTTT. It specifies CSAETSGSTDTQYF.

The chain carries TRBV3-1 and TRBJ2-3; D is undetermined. With 1 base removed from V and 0 bases from J, the gap between germline ends came to 8 bases. Germline V CDR1 and CDR2: LGHDT, YNNKEL (reference sequence). There are 15 residues in the CDR3. In DNA, the CDR3 is TGTGCCAGCAGCCAAGTCACTCCTAGCACAGATACGCAGTATTTT. This gives the protein CASSQVTPSTDTQYF.

This clonotype has more than one count but fewer than ten. This chain joins TRBV6-2 or TRBV6-3 and TRBJ2-3; 11 bases map to TRBD2. The CDR3 covers 15 residues. Trimming took 8 bases from V and 6 from J; bases not matched to a gene: 10. Germline V lookup: CDR1 MNHEY, CDR2 SVGEGT. The CDR3 sequence is CASALSGGEGDTQYF. The CDR3 DNA sequence: TGTGCCAGCGCCCTTAGCGGGGGGGAGGGCGATACGCAGTATTTT.

This clonotype showed up just a few times. This chain links TRBV6-5 with TRBJ2-1; 8 bases agree with TRBD1. CDR1 is MNHEY and CDR2 is SVGAGI in the germline V gene. The CDR3 runs to 13 residues. J lost 8 bases, V lost 4 bases, and 4 bases had no gene match. DNA for the CDR3: TGTGCCAGCAGTTGGACAGGGAACGATGAGCAGTTCTTC. It specifies CASSWTGNDEQFF.

This clonotype was detected only a few times. The rearrangement joins TRBV6-1 to TRBJ2-1, with a possible D match to TRBD2 (5 bases). The J call may not be correct, given that the DNA end is closer to TRBJ2-7. The CDR3 length is 15 residues. Germline values: CDR1 MNHNS, CDR2 SASEGT. The CDR3 DNA sequence: TGTGCCAGCAAAGCCGGGGAGCCGAGGCCCTACGAGCAGTACTTC. Its translation: CASKAGEPRPYEQYF.

This clonotype was observed at least ten times. The rearrangement joins TRBV9 to TRBJ2-3; D unclear. V was shortened by 0 bases and J by 3 bases, with 11 bases between the two germline ends. The CDR3 contains 15 residues. Germline V gives CDR1 SGDLS, CDR2 YYNGEE. The CDR3 reads CASSVGSLRTDTQYF. DNA for the CDR3: TGTGCCAGCAGCGTAGGGAGTCTGAGAACAGATACGCAGTATTTT.